This is a list of T cell receptor beta chains from one sample in a study of T-cell memory formation after mild COVID-19. TCRdb passed the 5' RACE reads through MiXCR, listing each CDR3 protein once. The sample includes more than 120,000 distinct CDR3 sequences, 6% to 6.5% seen only once; the top ten take about 2%. What was sequenced was PBMCs or a T cell subset sorted from them (not recorded which). Receptor source: an adult woman who had mild COVID-19 (a few samples of this study predate the infection). Cell type and time point are not known. The CDR3 runs from the conserved cysteine through the conserved F or W. Each record gives: V gene, CDR3 protein.

>TRBV9
CASSLPTGGVNNEQFF
>TRBV5-1
CASRQSGGSSYNEQFF
>TRBV12-3/TRBV12-4
CASIQGLPGELFF
>TRBV5-1
CASSLAYVGTEAFF
>TRBV5-5
CASSFEGVGEKLFF
>TRBV24-1
CATSDYLTGRGAFF
>TRBV7-2
CASSLALGQGFWSAKETQYF
>TRBV12-3/TRBV12-4
CASSDSSYEQYF
>TRBV12-3/TRBV12-4
CASSFWTSGGYREQFF
>TRBV7-2
CASSLALLARATDTQYF
>TRBV12-3/TRBV12-4
CASSLVPERGFF
>TRBV5-1
CASSLVGPSSYEQYF
>TRBV2
CASSVRGNNSPLHF
>TRBV10-3
CAISESYDTEAFF
>TRBV10-2
CASKAGLASYNEQFF
>TRBV12-3/TRBV12-4
CASSFGTGDEQYF
>TRBV4-1
CASSQRPFSYEQYF
>TRBV11-2
CASSPQGSSYNEQFF
>TRBV20-1
CSARMNEQFF
>TRBV9
CASSVDPGQGEAFF
>TRBV12-3/TRBV12-4
CASSKRPARGDSPLHF
>TRBV7-9
CASSLGLDRSDGYTF
>TRBV12-3/TRBV12-4
CASRALRGYTEAFF
>TRBV24-1
CATSDLGGVYNEQFF
>TRBV5-1
CASSLVTSGNGYEQYF
>TRBV2
CASSLIGTDSGNTIYF
>TRBV29-1
CSVGQLNTEAFF
>TRBV29-1
CSTAGTTGNEQYF
>TRBV6-1
CASSEQGDEQFF
>TRBV7-2
CASSTGTRDYEQYF
>TRBV5-1
CASSLGGPSPTYEQYF
>TRBV4-3
CASKPPVTKDQETQYF
>TRBV5-1
CASSPRSGGETQYF
>TRBV5-4
CASSLAHRVRDTDTQYF
>TRBV5-6
CASSLGGPGGAKNIQYF
>TRBV3-1
CASSQHRESYEQYF
>TRBV5-1
CASRGTGYEQYF
>TRBV12-3/TRBV12-4
CASRGQGSEQYF
>TRBV10-3
CAISERTGGSASNYGYTF
>TRBV7-8
CASSLGLAGGLGEQFF
>TRBV25-1
CASRGTGADNEQYF